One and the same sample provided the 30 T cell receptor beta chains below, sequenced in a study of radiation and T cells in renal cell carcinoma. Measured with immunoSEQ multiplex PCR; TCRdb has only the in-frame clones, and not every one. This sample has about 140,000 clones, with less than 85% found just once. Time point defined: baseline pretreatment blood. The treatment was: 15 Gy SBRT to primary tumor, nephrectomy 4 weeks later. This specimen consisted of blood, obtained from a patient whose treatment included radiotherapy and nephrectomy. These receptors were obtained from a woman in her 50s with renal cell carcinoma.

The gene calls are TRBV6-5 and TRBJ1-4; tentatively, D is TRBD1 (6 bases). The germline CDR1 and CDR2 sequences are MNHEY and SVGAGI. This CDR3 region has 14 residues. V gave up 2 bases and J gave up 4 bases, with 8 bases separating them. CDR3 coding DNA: TGTGCCAGCAGTTACAGGACAGATAATGAAAAACTGTTTTTT. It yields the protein CASSYRTDNEKLFF.

The chain's CDR3 is CASSDKDTQYF. CDR3 in DNA: TGCGCCAGCAGTGATAAAGATACGCAGTATTTT. The chain is built from TRBV10-1 and TRBJ2-3; D uncertain. The CDR3 consists of 11 residues. CDR1 is WNHNN and CDR2 is SYGVQD in the germline V gene (reference sequence). V shed 3 bases and J shed 5 bases, with 3 bases lying between them.

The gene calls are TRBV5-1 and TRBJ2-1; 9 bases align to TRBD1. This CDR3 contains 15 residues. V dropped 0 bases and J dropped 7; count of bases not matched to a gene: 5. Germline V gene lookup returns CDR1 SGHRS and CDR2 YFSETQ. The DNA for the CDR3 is TGCGCCAGCAGCTTGGGTGGACAGGGGTGGAATGAGCAGTTCTTC. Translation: CASSLGGQGWNEQFF.

CDR3 nucleotides: TGTGCCAGCAGACCGGACGGGAGTTCCACAGATACGCAGTATTTT. It specifies CASRPDGSSTDTQYF. The genes are TRBV2 and TRBJ2-3; maybe TRBD2 (6 bases). Germline-derived CDR1 and CDR2 are SNHLY and FYNNEI. This CDR3 contains 15 residues. V was trimmed by 6 bases and J by 2 bases, leaving 15 bases between them.

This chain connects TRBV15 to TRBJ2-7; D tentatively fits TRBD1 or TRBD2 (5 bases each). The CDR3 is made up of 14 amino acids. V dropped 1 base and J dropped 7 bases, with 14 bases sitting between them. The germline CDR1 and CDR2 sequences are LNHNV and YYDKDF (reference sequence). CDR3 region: CATSRGGAGQEQYF. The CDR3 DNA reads TGTGCCACCAGCAGAGGAGGGGCAGGTCAGGAGCAGTACTTC.

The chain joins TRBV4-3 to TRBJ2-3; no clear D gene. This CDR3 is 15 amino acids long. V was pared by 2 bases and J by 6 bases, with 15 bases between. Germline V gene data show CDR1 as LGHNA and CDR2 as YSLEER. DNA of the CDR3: TGCGCCAGCAGCCAACTGTACTCGGCCGGGGATACGCAGTATTTT. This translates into CASSQLYSAGDTQYF.

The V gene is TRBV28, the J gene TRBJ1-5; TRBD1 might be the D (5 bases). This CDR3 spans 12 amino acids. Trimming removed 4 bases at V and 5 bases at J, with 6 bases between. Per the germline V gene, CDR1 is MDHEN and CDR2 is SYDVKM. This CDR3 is CASSSTDQPQHF. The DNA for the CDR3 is TGTGCCAGCAGTTCGACAGATCAGCCCCAGCATTTT.

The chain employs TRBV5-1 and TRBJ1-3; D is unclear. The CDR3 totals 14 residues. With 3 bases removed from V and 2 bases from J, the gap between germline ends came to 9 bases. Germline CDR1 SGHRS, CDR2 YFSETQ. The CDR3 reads CASSSSVAGNTIYF. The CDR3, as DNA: TGCGCCAGCAGCTCGTCTGTAGCTGGAAACACCATATATTTT.

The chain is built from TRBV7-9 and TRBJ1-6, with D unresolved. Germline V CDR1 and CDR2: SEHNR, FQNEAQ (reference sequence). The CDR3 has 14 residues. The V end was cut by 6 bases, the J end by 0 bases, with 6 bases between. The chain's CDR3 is CASSVSSYNSPLHF. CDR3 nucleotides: TGTGCCAGCAGTGTCAGCTCCTATAATTCACCCCTCCACTTT.

The CDR3 loop reads CASSYPDGKNTEAFF. Written as DNA, the CDR3 is TGTGCCAGCAGTTACCCGGACGGAAAGAACACTGAAGCTTTCTTT. J is TRBJ1-1 and V is TRBV6-6, with unresolved D. The CDR3 extends over 15 amino acids. Germline values: CDR1 MNHNY, CDR2 SVGAGI (reference sequence). The V end was cut by 2 bases, the J end by 1 base, with 11 bases between.

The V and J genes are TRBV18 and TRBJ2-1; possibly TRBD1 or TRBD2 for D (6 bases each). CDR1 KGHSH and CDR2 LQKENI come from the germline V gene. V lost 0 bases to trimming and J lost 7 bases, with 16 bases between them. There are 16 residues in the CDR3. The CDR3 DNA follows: TGTGCCAGCTCACCACCGGGGGGCCGACTATATAATGAGCAGTTCTTC. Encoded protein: CASSPPGGRLYNEQFF.

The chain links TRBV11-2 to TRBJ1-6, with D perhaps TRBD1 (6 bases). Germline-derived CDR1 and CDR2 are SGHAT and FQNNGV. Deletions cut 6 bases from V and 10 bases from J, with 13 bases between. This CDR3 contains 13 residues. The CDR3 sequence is CASSLDSLSPLHF. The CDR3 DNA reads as TGTGCCAGCAGTTTGGACAGTCTCTCACCCCTCCACTTT.

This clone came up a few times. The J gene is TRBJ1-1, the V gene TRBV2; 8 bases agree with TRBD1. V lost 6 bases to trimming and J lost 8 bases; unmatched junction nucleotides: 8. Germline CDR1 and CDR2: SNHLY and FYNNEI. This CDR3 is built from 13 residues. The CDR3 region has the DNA TGTGCCAGCAGGATTGACAGGGGAGGAGAAGCTTTCTTT. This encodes CASRIDRGGEAFF.

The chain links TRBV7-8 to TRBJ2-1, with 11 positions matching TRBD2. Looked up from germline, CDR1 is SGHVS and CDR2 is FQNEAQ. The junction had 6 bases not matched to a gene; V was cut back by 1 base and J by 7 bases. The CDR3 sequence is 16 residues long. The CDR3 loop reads CASSLGGLAAWNEQFF. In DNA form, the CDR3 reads TGTGCCAGCAGCTTAGGGGGACTAGCGGCCTGGAATGAGCAGTTCTTC.

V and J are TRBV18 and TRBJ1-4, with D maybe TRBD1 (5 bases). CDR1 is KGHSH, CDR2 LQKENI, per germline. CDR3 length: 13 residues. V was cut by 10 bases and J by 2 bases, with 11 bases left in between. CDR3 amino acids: CATSGQTNEKLFF. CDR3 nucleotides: TGTGCCACCTCGGGGCAGACTAATGAAAAACTGTTTTTT.

CDR3 coding DNA: TGTGCCAGCAGCTTAGCGCAGATTGATACGCAGTATTTT. It specifies CASSLAQIDTQYF. J is TRBJ2-3 and V is TRBV7-2; D is uncertain. Trimming pared 0 bases from V and 6 bases from J, leaving 7 bases between. This CDR3 is built from 13 residues. Looked up from germline, CDR1 is SGHTA and CDR2 is FQGNSA. The full variable domain, rest sourced from reference TRBV7-2 and TRBJ2-3, is GAGVSQSPSNKVTEKGKDVELRCDPISGHTALYWYRQSLGQGLEFLIYFQGNSAPDKSGLPSDRFSAERTGGSVSTLTIQRTQQEDSAVYLCASSLAQIDTQYFGPGTRLTVL.

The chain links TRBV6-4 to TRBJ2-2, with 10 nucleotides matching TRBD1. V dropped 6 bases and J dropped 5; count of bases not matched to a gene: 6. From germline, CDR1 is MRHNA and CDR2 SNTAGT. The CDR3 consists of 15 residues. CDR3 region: CASSRDRGSTGELFF. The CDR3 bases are TGTGCCAGCAGCCGGGACAGGGGCAGTACCGGGGAGCTGTTTTTT.

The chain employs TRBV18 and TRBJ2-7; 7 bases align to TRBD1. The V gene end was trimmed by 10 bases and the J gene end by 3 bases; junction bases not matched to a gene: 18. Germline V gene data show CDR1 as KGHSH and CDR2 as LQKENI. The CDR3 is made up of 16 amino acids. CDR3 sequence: CATRRSAEGANYEQYF. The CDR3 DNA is TGTGCCACCCGAAGGTCTGCCGAGGGGGCAAACTACGAGCAGTACTTC. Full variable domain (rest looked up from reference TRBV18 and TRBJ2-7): NAGVMQNPRHLVRRRGQEARLRCSPMKGHSHVYWYRQLPEEGLKFMVYLQKENIIDESGMPKERFSAEFPKEGPSILRIQQVVRGDSAAYFCATRRSAEGANYEQYFGPGTRLTVT.

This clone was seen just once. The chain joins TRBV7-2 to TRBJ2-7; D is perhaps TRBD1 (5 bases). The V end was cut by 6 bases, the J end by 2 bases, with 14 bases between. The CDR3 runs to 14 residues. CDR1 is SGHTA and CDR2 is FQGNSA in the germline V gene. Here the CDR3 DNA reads TGTGCCAGCAGTCATGAGAAGGGGCCCTACGAGCAGTACTTC. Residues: CASSHEKGPYEQYF.

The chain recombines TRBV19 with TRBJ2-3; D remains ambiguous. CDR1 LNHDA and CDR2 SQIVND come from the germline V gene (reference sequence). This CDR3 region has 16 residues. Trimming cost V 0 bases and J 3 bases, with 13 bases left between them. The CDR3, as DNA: TGTGCCAGTAGTATAGATCAAGGGAAGTGGACAGATACGCAGTATTTT. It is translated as CASSIDQGKWTDTQYF.

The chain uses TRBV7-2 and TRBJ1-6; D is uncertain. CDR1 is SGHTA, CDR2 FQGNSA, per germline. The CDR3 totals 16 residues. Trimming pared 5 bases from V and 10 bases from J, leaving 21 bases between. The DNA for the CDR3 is TGTGCCAGCAGCCTCTTCGGGCGGTCGATCGGGTCACCCCTCCACTTT. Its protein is CASSLFGRSIGSPLHF.

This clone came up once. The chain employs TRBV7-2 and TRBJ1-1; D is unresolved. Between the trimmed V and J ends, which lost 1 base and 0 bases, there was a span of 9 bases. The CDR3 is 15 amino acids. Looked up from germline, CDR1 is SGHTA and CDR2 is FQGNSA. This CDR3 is CASSLEARMNTEAFF. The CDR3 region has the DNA TGTGCCAGCAGCTTAGAAGCACGGATGAACACTGAAGCTTTCTTT.

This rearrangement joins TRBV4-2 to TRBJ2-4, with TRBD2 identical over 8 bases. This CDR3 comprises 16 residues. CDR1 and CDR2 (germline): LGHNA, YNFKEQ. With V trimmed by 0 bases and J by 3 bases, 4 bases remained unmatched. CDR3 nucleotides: TGTGCCAGCAGCCAAGAATCCGGGACTAGCAAAAACATTCAGTACTTC. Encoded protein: CASSQESGTSKNIQYF.

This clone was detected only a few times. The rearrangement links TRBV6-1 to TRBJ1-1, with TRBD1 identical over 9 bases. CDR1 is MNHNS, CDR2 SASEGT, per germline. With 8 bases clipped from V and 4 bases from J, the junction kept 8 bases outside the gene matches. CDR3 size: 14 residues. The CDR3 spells CASCRDRVFTEAFF. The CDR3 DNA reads TGTGCCAGCTGCCGGGACAGGGTGTTCACTGAAGCTTTCTTT.

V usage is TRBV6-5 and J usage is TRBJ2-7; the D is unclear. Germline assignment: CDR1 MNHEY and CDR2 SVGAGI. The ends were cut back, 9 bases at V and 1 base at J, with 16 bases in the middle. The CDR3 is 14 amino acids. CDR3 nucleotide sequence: TGTGCCAGTTCGAGGTACACCCAGTCCTACGAGCAGTACTTC. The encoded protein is CASSRYTQSYEQYF.

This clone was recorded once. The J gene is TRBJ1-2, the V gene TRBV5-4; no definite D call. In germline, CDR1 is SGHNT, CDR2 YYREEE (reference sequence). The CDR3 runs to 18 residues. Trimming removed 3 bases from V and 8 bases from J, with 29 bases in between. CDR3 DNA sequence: TGTGCCAGCAGCTCCCATGTCGGCCAACCTACCTCACGCACGGGCTACACCTTC. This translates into CASSSHVGQPTSRTGYTF. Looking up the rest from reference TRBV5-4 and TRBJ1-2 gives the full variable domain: ETGVTQSPTHLIKTRGQQVTLRCSSQSGHNTVSWYQQALGQGPQFIFQYYREEENGRGNFPPRFSGLQFPNYSSELNVNALELDDSALYLCASSSHVGQPTSRTGYTFGSGTRLTVV.

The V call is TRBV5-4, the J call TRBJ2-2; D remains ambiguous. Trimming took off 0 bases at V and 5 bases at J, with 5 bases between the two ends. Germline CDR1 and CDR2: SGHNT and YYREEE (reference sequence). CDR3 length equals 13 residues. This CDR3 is CASSLDGTGELFF. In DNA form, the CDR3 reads TGTGCCAGCAGCTTGGACGGGACCGGGGAGCTGTTTTTT.

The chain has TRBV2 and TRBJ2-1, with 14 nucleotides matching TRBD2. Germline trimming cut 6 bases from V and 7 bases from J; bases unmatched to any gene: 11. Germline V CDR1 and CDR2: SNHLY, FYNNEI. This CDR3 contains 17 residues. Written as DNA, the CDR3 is TGTGCCAGCAGGGGCAGGACGACTAGCGGGGGGGCAAATGAGCAGTTCTTC. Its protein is CASRGRTTSGGANEQFF.

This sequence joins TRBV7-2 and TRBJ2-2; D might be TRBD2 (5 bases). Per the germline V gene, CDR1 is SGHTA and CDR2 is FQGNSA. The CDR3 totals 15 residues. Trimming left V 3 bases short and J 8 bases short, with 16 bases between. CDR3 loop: CASSFGGQRSGELFF. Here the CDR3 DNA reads TGTGCCAGCAGCTTTGGCGGTCAGCGGTCGGGGGAGCTGTTTTTT.

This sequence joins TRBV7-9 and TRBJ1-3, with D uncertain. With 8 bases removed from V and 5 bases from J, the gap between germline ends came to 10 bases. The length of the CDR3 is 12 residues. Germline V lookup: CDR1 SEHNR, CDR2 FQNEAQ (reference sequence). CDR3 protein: CASGGSRNTIYF. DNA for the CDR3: TGTGCCAGCGGCGGCAGCAGAAACACCATATATTTT.